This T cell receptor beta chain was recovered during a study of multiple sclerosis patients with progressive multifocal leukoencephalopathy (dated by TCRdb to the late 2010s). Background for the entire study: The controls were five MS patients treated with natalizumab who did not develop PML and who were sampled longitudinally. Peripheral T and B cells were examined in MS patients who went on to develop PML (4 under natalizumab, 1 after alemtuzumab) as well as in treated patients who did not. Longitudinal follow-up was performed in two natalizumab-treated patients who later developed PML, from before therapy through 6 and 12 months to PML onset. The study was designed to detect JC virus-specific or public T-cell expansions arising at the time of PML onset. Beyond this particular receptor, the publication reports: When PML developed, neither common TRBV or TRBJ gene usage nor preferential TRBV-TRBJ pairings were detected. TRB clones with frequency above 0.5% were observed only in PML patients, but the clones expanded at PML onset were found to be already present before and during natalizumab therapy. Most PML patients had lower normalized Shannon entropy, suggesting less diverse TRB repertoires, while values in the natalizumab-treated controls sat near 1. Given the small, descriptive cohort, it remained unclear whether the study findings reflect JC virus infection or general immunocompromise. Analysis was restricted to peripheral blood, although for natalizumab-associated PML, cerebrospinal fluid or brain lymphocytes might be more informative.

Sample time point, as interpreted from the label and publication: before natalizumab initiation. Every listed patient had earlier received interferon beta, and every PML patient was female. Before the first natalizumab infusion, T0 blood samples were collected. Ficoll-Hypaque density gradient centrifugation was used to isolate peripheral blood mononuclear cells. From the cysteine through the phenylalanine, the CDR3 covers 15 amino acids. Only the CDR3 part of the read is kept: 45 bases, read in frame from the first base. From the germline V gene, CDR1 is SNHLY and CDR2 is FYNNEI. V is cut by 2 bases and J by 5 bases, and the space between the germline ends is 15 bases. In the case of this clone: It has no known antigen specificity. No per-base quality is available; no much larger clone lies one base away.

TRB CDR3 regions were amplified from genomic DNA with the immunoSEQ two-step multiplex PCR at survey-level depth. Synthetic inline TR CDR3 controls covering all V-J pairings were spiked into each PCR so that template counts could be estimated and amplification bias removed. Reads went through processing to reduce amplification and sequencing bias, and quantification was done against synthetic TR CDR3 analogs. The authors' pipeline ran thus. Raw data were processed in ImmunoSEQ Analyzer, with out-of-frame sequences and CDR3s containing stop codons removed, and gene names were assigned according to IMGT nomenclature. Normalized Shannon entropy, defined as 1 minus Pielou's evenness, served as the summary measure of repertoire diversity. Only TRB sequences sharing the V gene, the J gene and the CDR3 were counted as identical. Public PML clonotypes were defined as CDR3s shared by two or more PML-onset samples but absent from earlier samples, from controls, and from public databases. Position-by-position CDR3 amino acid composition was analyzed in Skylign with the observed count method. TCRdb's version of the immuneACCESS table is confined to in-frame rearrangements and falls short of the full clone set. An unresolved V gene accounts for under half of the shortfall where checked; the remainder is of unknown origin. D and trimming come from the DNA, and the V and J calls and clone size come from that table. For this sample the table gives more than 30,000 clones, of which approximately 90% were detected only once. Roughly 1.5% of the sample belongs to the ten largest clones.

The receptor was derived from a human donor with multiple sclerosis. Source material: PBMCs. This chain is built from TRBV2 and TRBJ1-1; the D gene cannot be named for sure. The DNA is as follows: TGTGCCAGCAGTGAAAATTTACCCGGGGTGACTGAAGCTTTCTTT. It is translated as CASSENLPGVTEAFF.